The 23 T cell receptor beta chains below were found in one sample sequenced in a study of T cell responses to AZD1222 COVID-19 vaccine. Measured with immunoSEQ multiplex PCR; TCRdb has only the in-frame clones, and not every one. The sample has tens of thousands of clones, roughly 90% seen once; the top ten hold roughly 4.7%. The starting material was peripheral blood, obtained on day 0 of MenACWY control vaccination. The receptors originated from an adult in good health.

The chain uses TRBV9 and TRBJ1-2; maybe TRBD1 (5 bases). The CDR3 length is 14 residues. Germline assignment: CDR1 SGDLS and CDR2 YYNGEE. V shed 0 bases and J shed 4 bases, with 10 bases lying between them. The CDR3 nucleotides read TGTGCCAGCAGCGTAGGAGGGGCGCTCTATGGCTACACCTTC. This sequence encodes CASSVGGALYGYTF. Combining the CDR3 with reference TRBV9 and TRBJ1-2 gives the whole variable domain DSGVTQTPKHLITATGQRVTLRCSPRSGDLSVYWYQQSLDQGLQFLIQYYNGEERAKGNILERFSAQQFPDLHSELNLSSLELGDSALYFCASSVGGALYGYTFGSGTRLTVV.

The chain combines TRBV7-9 with TRBJ1-4; D gene unclear. The CDR3 totals 11 residues. CDR1 is SEHNR, CDR2 FQNEAQ, per germline (reference sequence). V lost 5 bases to trimming and J lost 5 bases, with 3 bases between them. This CDR3 is CASSRNEKLFF. The CDR3 DNA follows: TGTGCCAGCAGCCGCAATGAAAAACTGTTTTTT.

The chain is built from TRBV30 and TRBJ1-6; weak D call: TRBD1 (6 bases). Trimming cost V 3 bases and J 0 bases, with 15 bases left between them. Germline V CDR1 and CDR2: GTSNPN, SVGIG (reference sequence). CDR3 length: 17 residues. The DNA of the CDR3 is TGTGCCTGGAGCCTTGGGGGGCTAAGCTCCTATAATTCACCCCTCCACTTT. Its translation: CAWSLGGLSSYNSPLHF.

The V gene is TRBV5-1, the J gene TRBJ2-7; D tentatively fits TRBD1 or TRBD2 (6 bases each). Germline assignment: CDR1 SGHRS and CDR2 YFSETQ. The CDR3 sequence is 13 residues long. V was pared by 3 bases and J by 0 bases, with 7 bases between. The CDR3 loop is CASSWGASYEQYF. CDR3 DNA sequence: TGCGCCAGCAGCTGGGGGGCCTCCTACGAGCAGTACTTC. The full variable domain, its missing parts supplied by reference TRBV5-1 and TRBJ2-7, is KAGVTQTPRYLIKTRGQQVTLSCSPISGHRSVSWYQQTPGQGLQFLFEYFSETQRNKGNFPGRFSGRQFSNSRSEMNVSTLELGDSALYLCASSWGASYEQYFGPGTRLTVT.

The rearrangement uses TRBV19 and TRBJ1-3; D gene ambiguous. The germline gives CDR1 LNHDA, CDR2 SQIVND (reference sequence). This CDR3 is built from 13 residues. V was trimmed by 3 bases and J by 7 bases, leaving 10 bases between them. This chain's CDR3 is CASSIWPANTIYF. CDR3 coding DNA: TGTGCCAGTAGTATCTGGCCGGCCAACACCATATATTTT.

The rearrangement uses TRBV10-3 and TRBJ1-2; D ambiguous. Trimming shortened V by 4 bases and J by 5 bases, and 8 bases separated the two germline ends. The CDR3 extends over 12 amino acids. Germline V CDR1 and CDR2: ENHRY, SYGVKD. In DNA, the CDR3 is TGTGCCATCAGTGTGGAAAGGTATGGCTACACCTTC. Protein product: CAISVERYGYTF.

This chain links TRBV7-9 with TRBJ2-5; unclear D gene. In germline, CDR1 is SEHNR, CDR2 FQNEAQ (reference sequence). Trimming left V 4 bases short and J 0 bases short, with 15 bases between. The CDR3 has 16 amino acids. The CDR3 DNA sequence: TGTGCCAGCAGCTCGACCTACTCAACAAACCAAGAGACCCAGTACTTC. Its translation is CASSSTYSTNQETQYF. The full variable domain, completed using reference TRBV7-9 and TRBJ2-5, is DTGVSQNPRHKITKRGQNVTFRCDPISEHNRLYWYRQTLGQGPEFLTYFQNEAQLEKSRLLSDRFSAERPKGSFSTLEIQRTEQGDSAMYLCASSSTYSTNQETQYFGPGTRLLVL.

V usage is TRBV30 and J usage is TRBJ1-3, with a tentative D call TRBD1 (6 bases). Trimming stripped 3 bases from V and 7 bases from J, with 16 bases between. CDR3 length: 14 amino acids. Per the germline V gene, CDR1 is GTSNPN and CDR2 is SVGIG (reference sequence). The CDR3 is CAWRAPGVWNTIYF. CDR3 DNA sequence: TGTGCCTGGAGAGCTCCAGGGGTATGGAACACCATATATTTT.

The chain employs TRBV4-3 and TRBJ2-1; no definite D call. Deletions cut 3 bases from V and 7 bases from J, with 13 bases between. Per germline, CDR1 LGHNA and CDR2 YSLEER. The length of the CDR3 is 14 residues. CDR3 amino acids: CASSHVAPQNEQFF. DNA of the CDR3: TGCGCCAGCAGCCATGTTGCCCCCCAAAATGAGCAGTTCTTC.

The chain is built from TRBV6-5 and TRBJ1-1; TRBD1 agrees at 7 bases. Germline V gene sequence: CDR1 MNHEY, CDR2 SVGAGI. With V trimmed by 0 bases and J by 1 base, 2 bases remained unmatched. This CDR3 is 15 amino acids long. CDR3 sequence reads: CASSYSAGGNTEAFF. Written as DNA, the CDR3 is TGTGCCAGCAGTTACTCGGCAGGGGGGAACACTGAAGCTTTCTTT.

In its sample, this clone was seen once. The chain couples TRBV3-1 (or the pseudogene TRBV3-2) to TRBJ2-1; D assignment may be TRBD1 or TRBD2 (5 bases each). Trimming cost V 4 bases and J 4 bases, with 17 bases left between them. The CDR3 is 16 amino acids. Germline CDR1 reads LGHDT; CDR2 reads YNNKEL (reference sequence). CDR3 residues: CASSRPLMGPYNEQFF. The CDR3 nucleotides read TGTGCCAGCAGCCGCCCGTTGATGGGACCTTACAATGAGCAGTTCTTC.

This clone was observed once. The gene calls are TRBV9 and TRBJ1-6, with D hard to call. The CDR3 totals 12 residues. Looked up from germline, CDR1 is SGDLS and CDR2 is YYNGEE. The V end was cut by 0 bases, the J end by 5 bases, with 0 bases between. The CDR3, as DNA: TGTGCCAGCAGCGTAGATAATTCACCCCTCCACTTT. It yields the protein CASSVDNSPLHF.

This chain links TRBV19 with TRBJ2-7; D gene uncertain. V was pared by 8 bases and J by 2 bases, with 10 bases between. This CDR3 is built from 12 residues. Germline CDR1 reads LNHDA; CDR2 reads SQIVND (reference sequence). CDR3 nucleotide sequence: TGTGCCAGTTCGCGCGTACCCTACGAGCAGTACTTC. It yields the protein CASSRVPYEQYF.

V usage is TRBV7-6 and J usage is TRBJ2-7; no clear D gene. Germline lookup yields CDR1 SGHVS and CDR2 FNYEAQ. This CDR3 has 12 residues. V shed 5 bases and J shed 4 bases, with 9 bases lying between them. The CDR3 bases are TGTGCCAGCAGCCAGACTGGTTACGAGCAGTACTTC. Residues: CASSQTGYEQYF.

V is TRBV12-3 or TRBV12-4 and J is TRBJ2-7; the D call may be TRBD1 or TRBD2 (5 bases each). The CDR3 is 13 amino acids. V was clipped by 5 bases and J by 1 base, with 9 bases between them. The CDR3 DNA reads TGTGCCAGCAGTCCTGGGGGTTCCTACGAGCAGTACTTC. Translating gives CASSPGGSYEQYF.

This clone has more than one count but fewer than ten. The rearrangement joins TRBV7-9 to TRBJ1-3; possible D gene TRBD1, 6 bases. This CDR3 spans 16 amino acids. Deletions cut 3 bases from V and 2 bases from J, with 14 bases between. CDR1 and CDR2 (germline): SEHNR, FQNEAQ (reference sequence). The CDR3 region is CASSFVPTGTGNTIYF. The CDR3 nucleotides are TGTGCCAGCAGCTTTGTCCCGACAGGTACTGGAAACACCATATATTTT.

The chain has TRBV19 and TRBJ1-6; D is perhaps TRBD1 (6 bases). V dropped 5 bases and J dropped 7 bases, with 21 bases sitting between them. Looked up from germline, CDR1 is LNHDA and CDR2 is SQIVND (reference sequence). The CDR3 contains 17 residues. CDR3 DNA sequence: TGTGCCAGTAGTCCCACGGACAGCCGACCCTTGAATTCACCCCTCCACTTT. Translation: CASSPTDSRPLNSPLHF.

This clone has just one count. V and J are TRBV19 and TRBJ1-5, with unresolved D. V was cut by 11 bases and J by 0 bases, with 11 bases left in between. In germline, CDR1 is LNHDA, CDR2 SQIVND (reference sequence). The CDR3 totals 13 residues. CDR3 DNA: TGTGCCGGTTCAGCTAATAGCAATCAGCCCCAGCATTTT. Translated: CAGSANSNQPQHF.

The chain recombines TRBV9 with TRBJ2-7, with D perhaps matching TRBD1 or TRBD2 (5 bases each). V was clipped by 0 bases and J by 2 bases, with 6 bases between them. Per the germline V gene, CDR1 is SGDLS and CDR2 is YYNGEE. This CDR3 has 13 amino acids. CDR3 amino acids: CASSVGGPYEQYF. The CDR3 DNA reads TGTGCCAGCAGCGTAGGGGGACCCTACGAGCAGTACTTC.

The chain carries TRBV19 and TRBJ2-7; D uncertain. The CDR3 spans 13 residues. CDR1 and CDR2 from the germline V gene are LNHDA and SQIVND (reference sequence). With 1 base removed from V and 2 bases from J, the gap between germline ends came to 6 bases. The CDR3 here is CASSIAPAYEQYF. The DNA for the CDR3 is TGTGCCAGTAGTATAGCTCCAGCCTACGAGCAGTACTTC.

V is TRBV6-5 and J is TRBJ2-7; no clear D. The V end was cut by 2 bases, the J end by 3 bases, with 14 bases between. The CDR3 is 15 amino acids. From germline, CDR1 is MNHEY and CDR2 SVGAGI. CDR3 bases: TGTGCCAGCAGTTACCAGGCGGCGAACTTCTACGAGCAGTACTTC. The encoded protein is CASSYQAANFYEQYF.

V usage is TRBV27 and J usage is TRBJ1-1; TRBD1 aligns across 8 bases. Germline CDR1 is MNHEY and CDR2 is SMNVEV (reference sequence). V shed 3 bases and J 8 bases; nucleotides not matched to a gene: 2. The CDR3 sequence is 12 residues long. CDR3 sequence reads: CASSFRQGEAFF. Written as DNA, the CDR3 is TGTGCCAGCAGTTTCAGACAGGGGGAAGCTTTCTTT.

The J gene is TRBJ1-2, the V gene TRBV19, with D maybe TRBD1 (5 bases). The CDR3 contains 13 residues. Trimming removed 7 bases from V and 4 bases from J, with 13 bases in between. Germline CDR1 is LNHDA and CDR2 is SQIVND (reference sequence). CDR3 DNA sequence: TGTGCCAGTAATACAGGTTTTGGCTATGGCTACACCTTC. This translates into CASNTGFGYGYTF.